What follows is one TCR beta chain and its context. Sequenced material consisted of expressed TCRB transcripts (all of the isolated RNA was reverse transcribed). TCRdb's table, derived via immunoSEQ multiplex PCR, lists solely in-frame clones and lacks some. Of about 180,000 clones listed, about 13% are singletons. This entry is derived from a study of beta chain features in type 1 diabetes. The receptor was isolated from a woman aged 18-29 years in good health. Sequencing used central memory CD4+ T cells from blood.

As DNA, the CDR3 is TGTGCCAGCAGACGACAGGGAAACGACGAAAAGTACTTC. Amino acid sequence: CASRRQGNDEKYF. V usage is TRBV5-6 and J usage is TRBJ2-7, with 7 bases fitting TRBD1. The length of the CDR3 is 13 residues. Germline loops: CDR1 SGHDT, CDR2 YYEEEE. J gave up 11 bases and V 5 bases, and 13 bases lay outside the gene matches.